Listed below are T cell receptor beta chains from one sample, sequenced in a study of cytomegalovirus exposure and HLA in healthy donors. Only in-frame clones appear in the TCRdb table, and some are missing; sequencing was by immunoSEQ multiplex PCR. The sample lists under 100,000 clones, 55% to 75% occurring once. Sequences were obtained from PBMCs. The receptors stem from a woman aged 50 to 65 in good health and CMV-seropositive. Both conserved end residues are part of each CDR3. A D gene is named only where the DNA matches it firmly. Only part of the rows carry a size: once, few, many, or a class if the clone is expanded.

clone size	V gene	D gene	J gene	CDR3 protein	CDR3 DNA
-	TRBV25-1	TRBD2	TRBJ2-7	CASSELGTSELYF	TGTGCCAGCAGTGAATTAGGGACTAGTGAACTGTACTTC
few	TRBV7-8	-	TRBJ1-1	CASSLGSGGGNTEAFF	TGTGCCAGCAGCTTAGGCAGCGGGGGGGGGAACACTGAAGCTTTCTTT
-	TRBV6-5	TRBD1	TRBJ2-7	CASGGQPYEQYF	TGTGCCAGCGGGGGACAGCCCTACGAGCAGTACTTC
-	TRBV28	TRBD2	TRBJ2-5	CASSRPTSGLKETQYF	TGTGCCAGCAGCCGACCAACTAGCGGACTGAAAGAGACCCAGTACTTC
-	TRBV29-1	-	TRBJ2-1	CSVERDIYNEQFF	TGCAGCGTTGAGCGAGACATATACAATGAGCAGTTCTTC
-	TRBV28	-	TRBJ2-7	CASSPPSSYEQYF	TGTGCCAGCAGCCCCCCGTCCTCCTACGAGCAGTACTTC
-	TRBV19	-	TRBJ2-7	CASSIAGHLEQYF	TGTGCCAGTAGTATAGCAGGACATCTCGAGCAGTACTTC
few	TRBV5-1	TRBD2	TRBJ2-3	CASSTSGPPTDTQYF	TGCGCCAGCAGCACTAGCGGGCCTCCCACAGATACGCAGTATTTT
-	TRBV7-2	-	TRBJ1-6	CASSLEGAASSYNSPLHF	TGTGCCAGCAGCTTAGAAGGGGCAGCCAGCTCCTATAATTCACCCCTCCACTTT
-	TRBV29-1	-	TRBJ2-5	CSVVEGAQYF	TGCAGCGTTGTAGAAGGAGCCCAGTACTTC
-	TRBV25-1	TRBD2	TRBJ2-1	CASSEPRGSSYNEQFF	TGTGCCAGCAGTGAACCCCGCGGGAGCTCCTACAATGAGCAGTTCTTC
-	TRBV6-5	-	TRBJ2-7	CASSYSGGSSYEQYF	TGTGCCAGCAGTTACTCCGGGGGAAGCTCCTACGAGCAGTACTTC
-	TRBV7-2	TRBD2	TRBJ2-1	CASSRLAGGNEQFF	TGTGCCAGCAGTCGACTAGCGGGAGGCAATGAGCAGTTCTTC
-	TRBV6-5	-	TRBJ2-1	CASSSRGSSYNEQFF	TGTGCCAGCAGTTCCCGGGGGAGCTCCTACAATGAGCAGTTCTTC
-	TRBV7-3	-	TRBJ2-5	CASSLYSTQETQYF	TGTGCCAGCAGCTTATACAGCACCCAAGAGACCCAGTACTTC
-	TRBV19	TRBD2	TRBJ2-3	CASRGPGLAGGPLGADTQYF	TGTGCCAGTAGGGGTCCGGGACTAGCGGGAGGGCCGCTTGGCGCAGATACGCAGTATTTT
-	TRBV2	TRBD1	TRBJ2-2	CASSGDSSSGTGELFF	TGTGCCAGCAGCGGGGACAGTTCCTCGGGGACCGGGGAGCTGTTTTTT
-	TRBV29-1	TRBD1	TRBJ1-6	CSVTTGDSPLHF	TGCAGCGTCACAACAGGGGATTCACCCCTCCACTTT
few	TRBV19	TRBD1	TRBJ2-7	CASIKRQGMSSYEQYF	TGTGCCAGTATCAAGAGACAGGGGATGAGCTCCTACGAGCAGTACTTC
-	TRBV14	-	TRBJ2-3	CASSHSGVGTDTQYF	TGTGCCAGCAGCCATTCGGGGGTTGGTACAGATACGCAGTATTTT
-	TRBV4-2	TRBD2	TRBJ2-3	CASSQDVPWASSGRRTDTQYF	TGTGCCAGCAGCCAAGATGTGCCCTGGGCTAGCAGCGGGAGGAGGACAGATACGCAGTATTTT
few	TRBV29-1	-	TRBJ2-6	CSVETASGANVLTF	TGCAGCGTTGAAACAGCTTCTGGGGCCAACGTCCTGACTTTC
few	TRBV19	-	TRBJ1-3	CASSSIQVSGNTIYF	TGTGCCAGTAGTTCTATACAGGTCTCTGGAAACACCATATATTTT
few	TRBV6-1	TRBD1	TRBJ2-7	CATDTGTGSYEQYF	TGTGCCACTGATACCGGGACAGGGAGCTACGAGCAGTACTTC